Shown below are 8 T cell receptor beta chains from a single sample sequenced in a study of CD8 T cells in Susac syndrome. Random hexamers were used to reverse transcribe the RNA input (roughly 0.5 to 1 ug). Each CDR3 protein is one row after TCRdb ran MiXCR on the immunoSEQ multiplex PCR reads. The sample has under 200,000 distinct CDR3 sequences; over 90% are singletons. The sequencing sample was made of CD8+ T cells from PBMCs. All receptors come from a human donor with Susac syndrome.

This rearrangement joins TRBV5-1 to TRBJ1-1; TRBD1 matches at 7 bases. V dropped 4 bases and J dropped 0; count of bases not matched to a gene: 12. This CDR3 is built from 17 residues. Germline V lookup: CDR1 SGHRS, CDR2 YFSETQ. The CDR3 coding sequence is TGCGCCAGCAGCACGGGACAGTCTGTGGGGATGAACACTGAAGCTTTCTTT. This codes for CASSTGQSVGMNTEAFF.

The CDR3 here is CASSQDGRSYGYTF. For the CDR3, the DNA is TGCGCCAGCAGCCAGGACGGACGGAGCTATGGCTACACCTTC. V is TRBV4-1 and J is TRBJ1-2; D remains ambiguous. V lost 3 bases, J lost 4 bases, and 12 bases lay in between. The CDR3 extends over 14 amino acids. Germline V lookup: CDR1 MGHRA, CDR2 YSYEKL.

V gene TRBV5-4 combines with J gene TRBJ2-7, with D maybe TRBD2 (6 bases). CDR1 is SGHNT, CDR2 YYREEE, per germline (reference sequence). The CDR3 totals 13 residues. Between the trimmed V and J ends, which lost 0 bases and 5 bases, there was a span of 9 bases. CDR3 sequence: CASSLVREDEQYF. The DNA of the CDR3 is TGTGCCAGCAGCTTGGTCAGGGAGGACGAGCAGTACTTC.

The chain employs TRBV9 and TRBJ1-1, with a weak D call TRBD1 (6 bases). The CDR3 is 12 amino acids. V lost 4 bases to trimming and J lost 7 bases, with 11 bases between them. The germline CDR1 and CDR2 sequences are SGDLS and YYNGEE. This CDR3 is CASSQTGLEAFF. The CDR3 region has the DNA TGTGCCAGCAGCCAGACAGGACTTGAAGCTTTCTTT.

The chain is built from TRBV19 and TRBJ1-5, with no clear D. Germline V gives CDR1 LNHDA, CDR2 SQIVND (reference sequence). This CDR3 is 13 amino acids long. V lost 0 bases, J lost 9 bases, and 9 bases lay in between. For the CDR3, the DNA is TGTGCCAGTAGTATAGAGACCAGGAGGCCCCAGCATTTT. As protein: CASSIETRRPQHF.

In the case of this clonotype: At one of its ends the junction is not consistent with the germline gene, which may arise from a read error. The V gene is TRBV7-7, the J gene TRBJ2-3; the D gene is possibly TRBD2 (5 bases). CDR1 is SSHAT, CDR2 FNYEAQ, per germline (reference sequence). This CDR3 comprises 12 residues. Here the CDR3 reads CASSFIADTQYF. CDR3 nucleotides: TGTGCTAGCAGTTTTATAGCGGATACGCAGTATTTT.

CDR3 region: CSARWTSGRETQYF. In DNA, the CDR3 is TGCAGTGCTAGATGGACTAGCGGGAGGGAGACCCAGTACTTC. J is TRBJ2-5 and V is TRBV20-1; TRBD2 matches at 14 bases. Trimming cost V 2 bases and J 5 bases; bases outside gene matches: 1. Germline V CDR1 and CDR2: DFQATT, SNEGSKA (reference sequence). This CDR3 contains 14 residues.

This chain uses TRBV4-1 with TRBJ1-5; D ambiguous. The germline V and J ends were trimmed by 4 bases and 0 bases, with 16 bases remaining between them. CDR3 length: 17 residues. Germline V CDR1 and CDR2: MGHRA, YSYEKL. The CDR3 protein is CASSPHLEPASNQPQHF. The CDR3 region has the DNA TGCGCCAGCAGCCCCCACCTCGAGCCGGCTAGCAATCAGCCCCAGCATTTT.